This T cell receptor beta chain was observed in a study of neoadjuvant anti-PD-1 for oral cavity cancer. The overall study: Patients without progression got a fourth dose around day 43. General study results and limits: With three patients per group, TCR findings need larger cohorts.

Remarks on this clone: Its matching antigen is unknown.

Most PBMC samples had 400 to 550 ng input DNA in six replicates. TCRdb's copy holds only in-frame clones and misses some; the assay was immunoSEQ multiplex PCR. The data show some 71,000 clones, over 70% seen once. Patients had newly diagnosed, untreated stage II-IVA oral cavity squamous cell carcinoma. Here the sequenced sample was PBMCs, taken before nivolumab (anti-PD-1) treatment. The origin of this receptor is a person aged 35 to 85 with oral cavity squamous cell carcinoma.

The CDR3 is CASSPLAGGFYEQFF. The CDR3 nucleotides are TGCGCCAGCAGCCCTCTAGCGGGAGGATTCTATGAGCAGTTCTTC. V gene TRBV4-1 combines with J gene TRBJ2-1; 11 nucleotides match TRBD2. With 4 bases clipped from V and 8 bases from J, the junction kept 7 bases outside the gene matches. The CDR3 spans 15 residues. CDR1 and CDR2 from the germline V gene are MGHRA and YSYEKL.